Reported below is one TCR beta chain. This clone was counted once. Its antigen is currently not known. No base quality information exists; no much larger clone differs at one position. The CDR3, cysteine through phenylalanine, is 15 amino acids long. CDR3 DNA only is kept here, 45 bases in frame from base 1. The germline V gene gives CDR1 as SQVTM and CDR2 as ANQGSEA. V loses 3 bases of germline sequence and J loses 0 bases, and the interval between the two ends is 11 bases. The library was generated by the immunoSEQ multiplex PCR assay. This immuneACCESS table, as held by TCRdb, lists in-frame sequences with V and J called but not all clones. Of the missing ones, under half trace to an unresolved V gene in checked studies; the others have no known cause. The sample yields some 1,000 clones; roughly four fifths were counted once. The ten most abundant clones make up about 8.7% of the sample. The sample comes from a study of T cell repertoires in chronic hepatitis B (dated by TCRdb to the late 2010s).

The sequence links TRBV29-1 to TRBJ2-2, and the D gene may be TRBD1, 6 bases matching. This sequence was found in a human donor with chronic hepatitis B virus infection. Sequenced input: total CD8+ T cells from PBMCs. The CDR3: CSVDLGQTNTGELFF. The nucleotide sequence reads TGCAGCGTTGATCTAGGACAGACGAACACCGGGGAGCTGTTTTTT.